This T cell receptor (beta chain) is from a study of blood T cell repertoires in COVID-19. The CDR3 loop spans 13 amino acids. Looked up from germline, CDR1 is SGHNT and CDR2 is YYREEE (reference sequence). Germline trimming cut 3 bases from V and 7 bases from J; bases unmatched to any gene: 6. Under the authors' procedure: Estimation of nucleated cell counts was performed using reference gene primer amplification. The protocol was immunoSEQ multiplex PCR, while the TCRdb copy is restricted to in-frame clones and leaves out a portion. V and J calls and clone size are those listed in that table; D and trimming were worked out from the DNA. The sample contains roughly 250,000 clones, 80% to 90% of which appear only once.

Sequenced input: PBMCs or T cells enriched from blood (not recorded which). This chain joins TRBV5-4 and TRBJ2-7; 8 bases are shared with TRBD2. The origin of this receptor is a woman in her thirties who had recovered from COVID-19. The CDR3 sequence is CASSSPGGEEQYF. DNA for the CDR3: TGTGCCAGCAGCTCCCCGGGGGGGGAAGAGCAGTACTTC. The complete variable domain, with remaining parts taken from reference TRBV5-4 and TRBJ2-7, reads ETGVTQSPTHLIKTRGQQVTLRCSSQSGHNTVSWYQQALGQGPQFIFQYYREEENGRGNFPPRFSGLQFPNYSSELNVNALELDDSALYLCASSSPGGEEQYFGPGTRLTVT.